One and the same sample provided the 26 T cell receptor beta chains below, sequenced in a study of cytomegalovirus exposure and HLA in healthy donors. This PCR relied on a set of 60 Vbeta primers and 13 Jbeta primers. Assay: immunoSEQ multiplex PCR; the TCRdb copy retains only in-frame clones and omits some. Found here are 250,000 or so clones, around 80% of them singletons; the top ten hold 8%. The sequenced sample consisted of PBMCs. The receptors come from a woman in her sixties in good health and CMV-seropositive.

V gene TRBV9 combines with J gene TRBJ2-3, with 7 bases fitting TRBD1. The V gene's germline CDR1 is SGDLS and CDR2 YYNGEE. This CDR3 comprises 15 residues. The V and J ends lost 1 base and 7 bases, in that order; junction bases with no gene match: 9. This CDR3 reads CASSVPRGFLYTQYF. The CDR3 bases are TGTGCCAGCAGCGTACCCAGGGGGTTCTTATATACGCAGTATTTT.

The CDR3 DNA reads TGTGCCATCTCAGCGGGAGCCGGTACGTTCGAGACCCAGTACTTC. Amino acids: CAISAGAGTFETQYF. The chain couples TRBV6-5 to TRBJ2-5; 8 bases align to TRBD2. Germline V gene lookup returns CDR1 MNHEY and CDR2 SVGAGI. The V gene end was trimmed by 10 bases and the J gene end by 5 bases; junction bases not matched to a gene: 15. The length of the CDR3 is 15 residues.

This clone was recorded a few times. CDR3 protein: CASSLDLTANYGYTF. The DNA for the CDR3 is TGTGCCAGCAGCTTGGACTTGACAGCAAACTATGGCTACACCTTC. This rearrangement joins TRBV5-4 to TRBJ1-2; perhaps TRBD1 as D (5 bases). CDR3 length: 15 residues. Germline assignment: CDR1 SGHNT and CDR2 YYREEE (reference sequence). V shed 0 bases and J shed 2 bases, with 11 bases lying between them. The full variable domain, its missing parts supplied by reference TRBV5-4 and TRBJ1-2, is ETGVTQSPTHLIKTRGQQVTLRCSSQSGHNTVSWYQQALGQGPQFIFQYYREEENGRGNFPPRFSGLQFPNYSSELNVNALELDDSALYLCASSLDLTANYGYTFGSGTRLTVV.

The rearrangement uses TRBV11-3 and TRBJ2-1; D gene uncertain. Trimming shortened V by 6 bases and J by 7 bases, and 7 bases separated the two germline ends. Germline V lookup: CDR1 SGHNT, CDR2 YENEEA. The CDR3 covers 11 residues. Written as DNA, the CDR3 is TGTGCCAGCAGTTTCCAGAATGAGCAGTTCTTC. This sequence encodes CASSFQNEQFF.

The CDR3 bases are TGTGCCAGTTCTCCCCCCGTGTGGAACACTGAAGCTTTCTTT. It translates to CASSPPVWNTEAFF. This sequence joins TRBV6-1 and TRBJ1-1; D is uncertain. Germline values: CDR1 MNHNS, CDR2 SASEGT. This CDR3 comprises 14 residues. V was shortened by 9 bases and J by 1 base, with 15 bases between the two germline ends.

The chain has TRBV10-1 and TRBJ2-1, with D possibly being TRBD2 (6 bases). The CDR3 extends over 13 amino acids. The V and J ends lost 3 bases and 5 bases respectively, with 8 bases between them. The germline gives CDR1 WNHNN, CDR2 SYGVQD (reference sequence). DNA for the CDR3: TGCGCCAGCAGTGAAGGACTAAACAATGAGCAGTTCTTC. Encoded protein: CASSEGLNNEQFF.

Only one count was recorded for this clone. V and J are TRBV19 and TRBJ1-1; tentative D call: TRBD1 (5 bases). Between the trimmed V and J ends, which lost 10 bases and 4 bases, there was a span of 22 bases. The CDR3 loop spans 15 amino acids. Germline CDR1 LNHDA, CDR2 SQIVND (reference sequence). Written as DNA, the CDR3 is TGTGCCATTACTCGGGGGGAGGGAGGAGGCACTGAAGCTTTCTTT. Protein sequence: CAITRGEGGGTEAFF.

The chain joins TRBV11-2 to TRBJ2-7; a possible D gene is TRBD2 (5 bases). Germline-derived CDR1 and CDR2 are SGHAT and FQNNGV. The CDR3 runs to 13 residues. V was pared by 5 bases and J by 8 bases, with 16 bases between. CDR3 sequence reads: CASSDVTRTQQYF. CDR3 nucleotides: TGTGCCAGCAGCGACGTAACTAGAACTCAGCAGTACTTC.

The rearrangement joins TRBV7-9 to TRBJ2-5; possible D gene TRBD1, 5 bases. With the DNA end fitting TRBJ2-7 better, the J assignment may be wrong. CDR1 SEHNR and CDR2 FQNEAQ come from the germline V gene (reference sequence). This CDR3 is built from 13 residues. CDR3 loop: CASSLASGSEQYF. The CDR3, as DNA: TGTGCCAGCAGCTTAGCGTCAGGGTCCGAGCAGTACTTC.

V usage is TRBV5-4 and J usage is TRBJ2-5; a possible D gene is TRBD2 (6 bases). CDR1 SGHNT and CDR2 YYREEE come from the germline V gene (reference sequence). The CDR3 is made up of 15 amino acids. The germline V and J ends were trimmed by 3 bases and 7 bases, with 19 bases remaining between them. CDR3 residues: CASSYRMEGMGTQYF. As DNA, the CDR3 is TGTGCCAGCAGCTATCGAATGGAGGGGATGGGGACCCAGTACTTC.

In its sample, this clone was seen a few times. The CDR3, as DNA: TGTGCCAGCAGTGATACAGGGAATCGGGTCAGGGTCGAAGCTTTCTTT. Protein: CASSDTGNRVRVEAFF. The J gene is TRBJ1-1, the V gene TRBV2; perhaps TRBD1 as D (6 bases). V shed 3 bases and J shed 8 bases, with 22 bases lying between them. CDR1 SNHLY and CDR2 FYNNEI come from the germline V gene. This CDR3 spans 16 amino acids.

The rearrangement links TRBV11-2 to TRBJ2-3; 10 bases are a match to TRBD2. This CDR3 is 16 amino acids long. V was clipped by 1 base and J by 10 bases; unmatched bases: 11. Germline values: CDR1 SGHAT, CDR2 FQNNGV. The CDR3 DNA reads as TGTGCCAGCAGCTTAGGGCCTAGCGGGGGCTTTGGGGCGCAGTATTTT. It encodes CASSLGPSGGFGAQYF.

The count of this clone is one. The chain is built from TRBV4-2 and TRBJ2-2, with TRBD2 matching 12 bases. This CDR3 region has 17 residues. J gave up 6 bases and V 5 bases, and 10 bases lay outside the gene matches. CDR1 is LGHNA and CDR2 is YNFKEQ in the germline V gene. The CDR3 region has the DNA TGTGCCAGCAGCGAGAGACTAGCGGGAGCGGTGCCCGGGGAGCTGTTTTTT. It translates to CASSERLAGAVPGELFF.

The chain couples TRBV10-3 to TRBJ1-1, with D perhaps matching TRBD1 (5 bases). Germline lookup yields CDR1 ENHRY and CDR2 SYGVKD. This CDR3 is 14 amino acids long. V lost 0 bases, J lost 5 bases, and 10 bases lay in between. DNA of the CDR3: TGTGCCATCAGTGAGTCTGGCAGGGAAACTGAAGCTTTCTTT. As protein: CAISESGRETEAFF.

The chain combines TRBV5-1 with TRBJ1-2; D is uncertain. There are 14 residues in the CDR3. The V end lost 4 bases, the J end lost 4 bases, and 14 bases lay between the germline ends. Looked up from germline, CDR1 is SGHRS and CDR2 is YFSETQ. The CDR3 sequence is CASSTEGQLYGYTF. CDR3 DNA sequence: TGCGCCAGCAGCACGGAGGGCCAGCTCTATGGCTACACCTTC. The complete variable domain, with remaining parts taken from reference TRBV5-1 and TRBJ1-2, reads KAGVTQTPRYLIKTRGQQVTLSCSPISGHRSVSWYQQTPGQGLQFLFEYFSETQRNKGNFPGRFSGRQFSNSRSEMNVSTLELGDSALYLCASSTEGQLYGYTFGSGTRLTVV.

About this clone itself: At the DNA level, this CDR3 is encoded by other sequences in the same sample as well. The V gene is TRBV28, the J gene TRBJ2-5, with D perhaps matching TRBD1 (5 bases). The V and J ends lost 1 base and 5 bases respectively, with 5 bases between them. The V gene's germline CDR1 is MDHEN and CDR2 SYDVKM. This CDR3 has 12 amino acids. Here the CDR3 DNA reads TGTGCCAGCAGTTTATCAGGGGAGACCCAGTACTTC. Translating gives CASSLSGETQYF.

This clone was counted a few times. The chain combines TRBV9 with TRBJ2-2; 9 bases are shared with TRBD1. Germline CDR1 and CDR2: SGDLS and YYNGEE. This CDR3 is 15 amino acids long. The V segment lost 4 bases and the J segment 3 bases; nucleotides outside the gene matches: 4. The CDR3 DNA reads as TGTGCCAGCAGCTCAAGACAGGGGGACACCGGGGAGCTGTTTTTT. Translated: CASSSRQGDTGELFF. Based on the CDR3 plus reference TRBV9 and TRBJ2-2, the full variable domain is DSGVTQTPKHLITATGQRVTLRCSPRSGDLSVYWYQQSLDQGLQFLIQYYNGEERAKGNILERFSAQQFPDLHSELNLSSLELGDSALYFCASSSRQGDTGELFFGEGSRLTVL.

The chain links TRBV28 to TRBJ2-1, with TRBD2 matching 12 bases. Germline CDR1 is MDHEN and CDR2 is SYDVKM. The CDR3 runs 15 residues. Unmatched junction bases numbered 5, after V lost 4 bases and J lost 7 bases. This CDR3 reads CASSSLAGGSNEQFF. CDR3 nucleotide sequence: TGTGCCAGCAGTTCACTAGCGGGAGGAAGTAATGAGCAGTTCTTC.

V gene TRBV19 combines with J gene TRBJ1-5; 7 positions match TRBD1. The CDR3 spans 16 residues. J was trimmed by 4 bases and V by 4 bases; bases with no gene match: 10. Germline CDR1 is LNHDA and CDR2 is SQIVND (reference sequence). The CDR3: CASSTKMTGTNQPQHF. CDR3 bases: TGTGCCAGTAGTACAAAAATGACAGGGACAAATCAGCCCCAGCATTTT.

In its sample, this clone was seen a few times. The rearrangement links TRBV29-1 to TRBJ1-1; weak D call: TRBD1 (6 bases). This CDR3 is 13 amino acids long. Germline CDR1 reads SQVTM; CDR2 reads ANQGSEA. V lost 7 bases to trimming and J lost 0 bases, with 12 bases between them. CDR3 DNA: TGCAGCGGCAGACAGGTCTTGAACACTGAAGCTTTCTTT. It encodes CSGRQVLNTEAFF.

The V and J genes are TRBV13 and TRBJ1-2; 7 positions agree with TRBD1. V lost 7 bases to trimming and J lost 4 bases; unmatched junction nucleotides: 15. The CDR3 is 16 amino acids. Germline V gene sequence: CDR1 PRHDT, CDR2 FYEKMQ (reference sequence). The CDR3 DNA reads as TGTGCCAGCACCGTAACAGGGGATTTTCGGGGCTATGGCTACACCTTC. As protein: CASTVTGDFRGYGYTF.

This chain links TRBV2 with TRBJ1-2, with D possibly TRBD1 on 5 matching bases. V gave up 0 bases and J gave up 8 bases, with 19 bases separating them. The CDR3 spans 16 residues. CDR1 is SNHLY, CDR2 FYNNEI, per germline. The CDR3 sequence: CASSEAFGGGRSGYTF. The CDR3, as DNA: TGTGCCAGCAGTGAAGCCTTTGGGGGAGGTAGATCGGGCTACACCTTC.

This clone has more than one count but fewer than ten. The CDR3 DNA follows: TGTGCCAGCAGCTTGGGAACAAAACAGGCTGGAAACACCATATATTTT. Translating it yields CASSLGTKQAGNTIYF. V gene TRBV5-4 combines with J gene TRBJ1-3; D is possibly TRBD1 (5 bases). V lost 0 bases to trimming and J lost 2 bases, with 12 bases between them. CDR3 length: 16 residues. CDR1 is SGHNT, CDR2 YYREEE, per germline (reference sequence).

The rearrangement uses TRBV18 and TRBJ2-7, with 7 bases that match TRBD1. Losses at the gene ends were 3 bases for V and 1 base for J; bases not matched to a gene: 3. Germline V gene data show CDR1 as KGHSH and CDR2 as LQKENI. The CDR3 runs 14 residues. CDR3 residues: CASSPRDRSYEQYF. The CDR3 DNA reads TGTGCCAGCTCACCCAGGGACAGATCCTACGAGCAGTACTTC. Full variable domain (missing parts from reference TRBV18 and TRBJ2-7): NAGVMQNPRHLVRRRGQEARLRCSPMKGHSHVYWYRQLPEEGLKFMVYLQKENIIDESGMPKERFSAEFPKEGPSILRIQQVVRGDSAAYFCASSPRDRSYEQYFGPGTRLTVT.

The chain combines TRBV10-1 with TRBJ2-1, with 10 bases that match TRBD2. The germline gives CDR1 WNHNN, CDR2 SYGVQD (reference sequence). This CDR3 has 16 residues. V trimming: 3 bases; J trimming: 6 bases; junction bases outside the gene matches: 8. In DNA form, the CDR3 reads TGCGCCAGCAGTGATCCTAGCGGGAGATATGCCAATGAGCAGTTCTTC. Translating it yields CASSDPSGRYANEQFF.

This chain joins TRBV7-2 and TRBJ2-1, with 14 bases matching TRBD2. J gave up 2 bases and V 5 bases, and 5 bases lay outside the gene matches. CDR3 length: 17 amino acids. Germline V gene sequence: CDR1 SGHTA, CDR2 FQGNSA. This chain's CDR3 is CASSPGTSGGPYNEQFF. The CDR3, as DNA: TGTGCCAGCAGCCCCGGGACTAGCGGGGGTCCCTACAATGAGCAGTTCTTC.